This is a list of T cell receptor beta chains from one sample in a study of CXCR3 chemokines and chemotherapy response in bladder cancer. TCRdb re-analysed the PCR reads in MiXCR, keeping a single row per CDR3 protein. The table records 3,000 to 4,000 distinct CDR3 sequences, more than 25% of them present only once. The material was obtained from a patient whose treatment included neoadjuvant chemotherapy. These receptors were obtained from a human donor with bladder cancer that did not respond to neoadjuvant chemotherapy. Each CDR3 is given with its conserved first and last residue. The order of the fields is J gene, D gene, clone size, V gene, CDR3 DNA, CDR3 protein. A D gene is named only where the DNA matches it firmly. Only some rows state a clone size, as once, few, many or a class for expanded clones.

TRBJ2-3 TRBD2 medium-sized TRBV5-6 TGTGCCAGCAGCTTGGCGGGGACTACCTCTGGCACAGATACGCAGTATTTT CASSLAGTTSGTDTQYF
TRBJ2-3 TRBD2 NA TRBV6-2/TRBV6-3 TGTGCCAGCGCTAGCGGGGGGGCCACAGATACGCAGTATTTT CASASGGATDTQYF
TRBJ2-6 NA medium-sized TRBV7-2 TGTGCCAGCAGCTTTTCCGGGGCTGGGGCCAACGTCCTGACTTTC CASSFSGAGANVLTF
TRBJ2-7 NA few TRBV5-5 TGTGCCAGCAGCTCCTCGACAGGCGCCCTATACGAGCAGTACTTC CASSSSTGALYEQYF
TRBJ1-3 NA many TRBV14 TGTGCCAGCAGCCCAGACATAATCGGCACCATATATTTT CASSPDIIGTIYF
TRBJ1-1 TRBD1 many TRBV5-4 TGTGCCAGCAGCTATCGACAGGGAAACACTGAAGCTTTCTTT CASSYRQGNTEAFF
TRBJ1-2 NA medium-sized TRBV7-9 TGTGCCAGCAGCTTAGCGGTCCACGATGGCTACACCTTC CASSLAVHDGYTF
TRBJ2-1 TRBD2 NA TRBV7-2 TGTGCCAGCAGCTTAGTTAGCGGGGGCCATGAGCAGTTCTTC CASSLVSGGHEQFF
TRBJ1-6 TRBD1 few TRBV11-2 TGTGCCAGCAGCTCGGAAGCCGGGACAGGGGGTTTACCCCTCCACTTT CASSSEAGTGGLPLHF
TRBJ2-4 TRBD1 NA TRBV19 TGTGCCAGTAGTATTGGGGCAGGGGGAGCCAAAAACATTCAGTACTTC CASSIGAGGAKNIQYF
TRBJ1-2 NA medium-sized TRBV19 TGTGCCAGTAGGCTTGGGGGGGCCGACTATGGCTACACCTTC CASRLGGADYGYTF
TRBJ1-6 NA medium-sized TRBV7-2 TGTGCCAGCAGCCCTGGGCTCGGTGGCGTGGGGGGTTCACCCCTCCACTTT CASSPGLGGVGGSPLHF
TRBJ2-2 NA medium-sized TRBV6-5 TGTGCCAGCAGACAGGGACCGCAGAACACCGGGGAGCTGTTTTTT CASRQGPQNTGELFF
TRBJ1-6 NA few TRBV11-2 TGTGCCAGCAGCTTAGGTTGGGGTGACTCACCCCTCCACTTT CASSLGWGDSPLHF
TRBJ1-1 NA medium-sized TRBV7-2 TGTGCCAGCAGCCCTGCTAACACTGAAGCTTTCTTT CASSPANTEAFF
TRBJ2-2 TRBD2 NA TRBV6-6 TGTGCCAGCAGTTACCCGACCGCGGGGGGGATGAACACCGGGGAGCTGTTTTTT CASSYPTAGGMNTGELFF
TRBJ1-5 NA medium-sized TRBV6-1 TGTGCCAGCAGTGAAAACCAGCCCCAGCATTTT CASSENQPQHF
TRBJ2-1 NA medium-sized TRBV18 TGTGCCAGCTCACCCGGGACGATTCGGGGCAATGAGCAGTTCTTC CASSPGTIRGNEQFF
TRBJ1-2 NA NA TRBV19 TGTGCCAGTAGTATTGGATCGGGGATCTATGGCTACACCTTC CASSIGSGIYGYTF
TRBJ2-7 NA large TRBV6-2/TRBV6-3 TGTGCCAGCAGTGGTCCCTCCCCCGCCTACGAGCAGTACTTC CASSGPSPAYEQYF
TRBJ1-3 NA many TRBV16 TGTGCCAGCAGCCCAACAGGAATCTCTGGAAACACCATATATTTT CASSPTGISGNTIYF
TRBJ2-3 TRBD2 NA TRBV6-2/TRBV6-3 TGTGCCAGCGCTAGCGGGGGGGCCTCCGATACGCAGTATTTT CASASGGASDTQYF
TRBJ2-3 TRBD2 NA TRBV29-1 TGCAGCGTCGCAGAGACTAGCGGGGGTGAGCAGTATTTT CSVAETSGGEQYF
TRBJ1-1 NA large TRBV6-5 TGTGCCAGCAGTCGAGTAATGAACACTGAAGCTTTCTTT CASSRVMNTEAFF
TRBJ2-3 NA many TRBV18 TGTGCCAGCTCCCCCCGCGGAGATACGCAGTATTTT CASSPRGDTQYF
TRBJ2-7 TRBD2 many TRBV6-2/TRBV6-3 TGTGCCAGCAGACGACTAGCGGGGGGCCCCTACGAGCAGTACTTC CASRRLAGGPYEQYF
TRBJ2-5 NA many TRBV20-1 TGCAGTGCTACACCAGGGGGGGAGACCCAGTACTTC CSATPGGETQYF
TRBJ1-1 TRBD1 NA TRBV6-2/TRBV6-3 TGTGCCAGCAGTAGGGGGGACAGGGGGAACACTGAAGCTTTCTTT CASSRGDRGNTEAFF